These 20 T cell receptor beta chains were all obtained from the same sample, sequenced in a study of blood T cell repertoires in COVID-19 (TCRdb year 2020). The library was built by means of the immunoSEQ multiplex PCR assay. TCRdb stores this immuneACCESS table with in-frame sequences only. Part of the clones is absent; in the studies checked, under half of the shortfall reflects unresolved V genes, and no reason is known for the rest. The sample table records roughly 77,000 clones; approximately 79% of these occur just once. More than 20% of the sample rests with the top ten. Sequencing input: peripheral blood. These TCRs come from a man between 60 and 70 years old with active or convalescent COVID-19.

J is TRBJ2-7 and V is TRBV4-1; 12 bases line up with TRBD1. The V gene end was trimmed by 0 bases and the J gene end by 5 bases; junction bases not matched to a gene: 11. The CDR3 has 18 residues. Germline CDR1 and CDR2: MGHRA and YSYEKL. The CDR3 loop reads CASSQDKRGTGGEDEQYF. For the CDR3, the DNA is TGCGCCAGCAGCCAAGATAAAAGGGGGACAGGGGGCGAGGACGAGCAGTACTTC.

This clone has only one observation. The genes are TRBV19 and TRBJ2-7; the D gene is possibly TRBD2 (5 bases). Trimming stripped 0 bases from V and 3 bases from J, with 6 bases between. The CDR3 covers 13 residues. Germline values: CDR1 LNHDA, CDR2 SQIVND (reference sequence). CDR3 DNA: TGTGCCAGTAGTATAGAACGGGGCTACGAGCAGTACTTC. Its protein is CASSIERGYEQYF.

V usage is TRBV6-5 and J usage is TRBJ1-4, with D unclear. Per the germline V gene, CDR1 is MNHEY and CDR2 is SVGAGI. This CDR3 region has 16 residues. Trimming removed 0 bases at V and 3 bases at J, with 11 bases between. The CDR3 DNA is TGTGCCAGCAGTTACTCGGTTCGGTACCCTAATGAAAAACTGTTTTTT. As protein: CASSYSVRYPNEKLFF.

This clone was seen just once. The chain employs TRBV6-1 and TRBJ2-1, with TRBD1 matching over 11 bases. The CDR3 sequence is 17 residues long. Germline CDR1 MNHNS, CDR2 SASEGT. V lost 4 bases, J lost 6 bases, and 11 bases stayed unmatched. The CDR3 loop is CASSATTGTGGSNEQFF. The CDR3 coding sequence is TGTGCCAGCAGTGCTACGACCGGGACAGGGGGTTCCAATGAGCAGTTCTTC.

The rearrangement links TRBV2 to TRBJ1-1; TRBD1 might be the D (5 bases). The CDR3 sequence is 14 residues long. The V end lost 1 base, the J end lost 5 bases, and 11 bases lay between the germline ends. Germline V CDR1 and CDR2: SNHLY, FYNNEI. CDR3 region: CASSEGAGRTEAFF. The CDR3 DNA is TGTGCCAGCAGTGAAGGGGCAGGGAGGACTGAAGCTTTCTTT.

This rearrangement joins TRBV6-2 or TRBV6-3 to TRBJ1-4; TRBD1 agrees at 9 bases. Per germline, CDR1 MNHEY and CDR2 SVGEGT. The ends lost 5 bases at V and 8 bases at J; junction bases unmatched: 6. There are 14 residues in the CDR3. DNA of the CDR3: TGTGCCAGCAGTCATGGGACAGGGCGCGAAAAACTGTTTTTT. Amino acid sequence: CASSHGTGREKLFF.

The chain has TRBV19 and TRBJ1-5, with D maybe TRBD1 (6 bases). The germline V gene has CDR1 LNHDA and CDR2 SQIVND (reference sequence). CDR3 length: 14 residues. V lost 7 bases and J lost 6, with 16 bases in between. CDR3 in amino acids: CASTLGAGAQPQHF. In DNA form, the CDR3 reads TGTGCCAGTACCTTAGGGGCAGGGGCTCAGCCCCAGCATTTT.

There are a few counts of this clone. The chain employs TRBV10-2 and TRBJ2-7; 9 bases line up with TRBD1. CDR1 is WSHSY, CDR2 SAAADI, per germline. This CDR3 spans 13 amino acids. V shed 10 bases, J shed 5 bases, and the junction held 9 bases outside the gene matches. The CDR3 protein is CAIGGQGLHEQYF. The CDR3 DNA reads TGCGCCATCGGGGGACAGGGTCTTCACGAGCAGTACTTC.

This rearrangement joins TRBV24-1 to TRBJ2-5; D call uncertain. V lost 6 bases and J lost 2, with 9 bases in between. Germline CDR1 is KGHDR and CDR2 is SFDVKD. The CDR3 totals 13 residues. The CDR3 coding sequence is TGTGCCACCAGTCGGCAGGAACAAGAGACCCAGTACTTC. This sequence encodes CATSRQEQETQYF.

This clone was picked up a small number of times. This chain joins TRBV18 and TRBJ2-7; weak D call: TRBD1 (6 bases). Trimming removed 3 bases at V and 5 bases at J, with 17 bases between. The CDR3 spans 15 residues. The V gene's germline CDR1 is KGHSH and CDR2 LQKENI. CDR3 amino acids: CASSPDRLVEDEQYF. The CDR3 nucleotides read TGTGCCAGCTCACCTGACAGGTTGGTAGAGGACGAGCAGTACTTC.

The chain recombines TRBV6-5 with TRBJ2-3; 9 bases align to TRBD1. Germline loops: CDR1 MNHEY, CDR2 SVGAGI. CDR3 length equals 13 residues. Losses at the gene ends were 5 bases for V and 4 bases for J; bases not matched to a gene: 1. CDR3 sequence (DNA): TGTGCCAGCAGTCGGGACAGGGCAGATACGCAGTATTTT. Translation: CASSRDRADTQYF.

The chain uses TRBV11-2 and TRBJ2-6; perhaps TRBD2 as D (5 bases). CDR1 and CDR2 (germline): SGHAT, FQNNGV. With 2 bases removed from V and 0 bases from J, the gap between germline ends came to 11 bases. There are 17 residues in the CDR3. DNA of the CDR3: TGTGCCAGCAGCTTATTTCTTCGGGACTCTGGGGCCAACGTCCTGACTTTC. Protein product: CASSLFLRDSGANVLTF.

This rearrangement joins TRBV20-1 to TRBJ2-5; D is unclear. The CDR3 is 13 residues long. Germline V gene data show CDR1 as DFQATT and CDR2 as SNEGSKA (reference sequence). V was cut by 3 bases and J by 5 bases, with 13 bases left in between. The CDR3 spells CSASFPTRETQYF. CDR3 nucleotides: TGCAGTGCTAGTTTTCCAACGCGGGAGACCCAGTACTTC.

This chain links TRBV18 with TRBJ1-4, with 8 bases identical to TRBD1. With 1 base clipped from V and 4 bases from J, the junction kept 2 bases outside the gene matches. CDR1 is KGHSH and CDR2 is LQKENI in the germline V gene. The CDR3 spans 15 residues. The CDR3 sequence is CASSPRGQVNEKLFF. CDR3 nucleotide sequence: TGTGCCAGCTCACCACGGGGACAGGTTAATGAAAAACTGTTTTTT.

V gene TRBV3-1 (or the pseudogene TRBV3-2) combines with J gene TRBJ2-1; D possibly corresponds to TRBD1 (6 bases). This CDR3 comprises 14 residues. Trimming removed 2 bases from V and 5 bases from J, with 10 bases in between. CDR1 and CDR2 (germline): LGHDT, YNNKEL (reference sequence). The CDR3 DNA reads TGTGCCAGCAGCCAACAGGGGTCCGACAATGAGCAGTTCTTC. Protein: CASSQQGSDNEQFF.

The CDR3 protein is CASSFEGDSPLHF. The CDR3 DNA reads TGTGCCAGCAGTTTCGAGGGTGATTCACCCCTCCACTTT. This rearrangement joins TRBV6-5 to TRBJ1-6, with unresolved D. Germline V lookup: CDR1 MNHEY, CDR2 SVGAGI. The CDR3 runs 13 residues. Trimming removed 4 bases from V and 8 bases from J, with 9 bases in between.

The chain uses TRBV21-1 and TRBJ2-3; TRBD2 is taken as the D call from the table, unchecked against the DNA. TRBV21-1 is labeled a pseudogene. The CDR3 extends over 15 amino acids. CDR3 bases: TGTGCCAGCAGCCCCGGACTTAAAGCGATTGATACGCAGTATTTT. This codes for CASSPGLKAIDTQYF.

This clone was detected only once. CDR3 region: CASRPIAGINEQYF. In DNA form, the CDR3 reads TGTGCCAGCAGACCGATAGCGGGGATAAACGAGCAGTACTTC. The genes are TRBV6-6 and TRBJ2-7; 8 nucleotides align to TRBD2. There are 14 residues in the CDR3. V shed 6 bases, J shed 5 bases, and the junction held 9 bases outside the gene matches. The V gene's germline CDR1 is MNHNY and CDR2 SVGAGI (reference sequence).

This clone has more than one count but fewer than ten. The rearrangement uses TRBV5-1 and TRBJ1-1; possible D gene TRBD1, 6 bases. Trimming took 0 bases from V and 7 from J, leaving 10 bases between them. The CDR3 spans 13 residues. Germline CDR1 is SGHRS and CDR2 is YFSETQ. The CDR3 region is CASSLGVQGEAFF. DNA for the CDR3: TGCGCCAGCAGCTTGGGGGTACAGGGTGAAGCTTTCTTT.

The chain recombines TRBV7-2 with TRBJ1-6, with D perhaps matching TRBD1 (5 bases). Deletions cut 2 bases from V and 10 bases from J, with 12 bases between. This CDR3 contains 14 residues. Germline CDR1 SGHTA, CDR2 FQGNSA. CDR3 residues: CASSLWGDRSPLHF. CDR3 bases: TGTGCCAGCAGCTTATGGGGGGATAGGTCACCCCTCCACTTT. The full variable domain, in which reference TRBV7-2 and TRBJ1-6 provide the parts outside the CDR3, is GAGVSQSPSNKVTEKGKDVELRCDPISGHTALYWYRQSLGQGLEFLIYFQGNSAPDKSGLPSDRFSAERTGGSVSTLTIQRTQQEDSAVYLCASSLWGDRSPLHFGNGTRLTVT.